Sequencing of this T cell receptor beta chain was carried out in a study of T-cell memory formation after mild COVID-19. Study-level results: Pre-infection memory held some responding clones, suggesting pre-existing cross-reactive T cells responded. Among contracting clones, CD4+ were mainly CM/EM and CD8+ enriched in EMRA.

Germline V lookup: CDR1 LGHNA, CDR2 YNFKEQ. V lost 2 bases and J lost 2, with 22 bases in between. The CDR3 runs 19 residues. A word on this clonotype: Its target is unknown.

MiXCR, run by TCRdb on the 5' RACE reads, gives a single entry per CDR3 protein. The repertoire has approximately 270,000 distinct CDR3 sequences, roughly 16% of them found once; the top ten carry approximately 23%. The sample taken for sequencing was PBMCs or a T cell subset sorted from them (not recorded which). The chain employs TRBV4-2 and TRBJ1-5; D is uncertain. The receptor's source is a man younger than 35 who had mild COVID-19 (a few samples of this study predate the infection). Cell type and time point are not known. This CDR3 reads CASSQRLALGSVRNQPQHF. CDR3 bases: TGTGCCAGCAGCCAAAGATTGGCTTTGGGGTCTGTCCGCAATCAGCCCCAGCATTTT.